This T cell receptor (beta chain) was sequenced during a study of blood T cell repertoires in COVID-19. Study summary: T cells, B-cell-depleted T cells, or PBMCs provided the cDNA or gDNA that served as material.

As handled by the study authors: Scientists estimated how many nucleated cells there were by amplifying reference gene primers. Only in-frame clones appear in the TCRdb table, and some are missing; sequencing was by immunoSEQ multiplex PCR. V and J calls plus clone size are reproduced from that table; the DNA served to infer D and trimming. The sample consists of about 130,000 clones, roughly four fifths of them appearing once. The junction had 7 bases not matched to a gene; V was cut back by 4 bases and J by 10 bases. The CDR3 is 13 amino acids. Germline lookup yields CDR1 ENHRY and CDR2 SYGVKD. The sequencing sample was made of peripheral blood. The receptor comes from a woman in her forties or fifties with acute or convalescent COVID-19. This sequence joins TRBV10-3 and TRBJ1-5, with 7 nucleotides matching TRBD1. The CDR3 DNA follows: TGTGCCATCAGTGCGAGGGGGACAGAACCCCAGCATTTT. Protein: CAISARGTEPQHF.